The source of this T cell receptor beta chain is a study of shared T cell receptors in the human thymus. Sequencing used immunoSEQ multiplex PCR; TCRdb keeps in-frame clones, though not all of them. The data contain about 660,000 clones, around 89% of them seen just once; the ten biggest clones take up 0.008% to 0.011%. This CDR3 region has 17 residues. In germline, CDR1 is SEHNR, CDR2 FQNEAQ (reference sequence). V was clipped by 0 bases and J by 6 bases; unmatched bases: 7. The sample also formed part of further work on human thymus T cells.

The chain employs TRBV7-9 and TRBJ1-3; the match to TRBD1 covers 11 bases. This TCR came from a boy in the first two years of life with a congenital heart defect. The sample comprised thymocytes. This chain's CDR3 is CASSLAGSGQGANTIYF. CDR3 DNA: TGTGCCAGCAGCTTAGCGGGTTCTGGACAGGGGGCAAACACCATATATTTT.